These 16 T cell receptor beta chains came from one sample sequenced in a study of human CD8 memory T cell subsets. Generation of TCR beta libraries used UMI-labeled 5' RACE. From the 5' RACE reads, TCRdb lists one entry per CDR3 protein and no DNA. The table lists around 10,000 distinct CDR3 sequences. The term TPEX covered CCR7+ PD-1+ TIGIT+ early memory CD8+ T cells that had exhausted-like traits. Sequenced input: CD8+ T cells from PBMCs. All receptors come from a human donor in good health.

The rearrangement joins TRBV4-3 to TRBJ2-1; with no DNA, the TCRdb D assignment of TRBD1 cannot be verified. The CDR3 spans 16 residues. Germline V lookup: CDR1 LGHNA, CDR2 YSLEER. The CDR3 reads CASRKVLSTLGNEQFF.

This chain joins TRBV7-9 and TRBJ2-1. The length of the CDR3 is 15 residues. Germline V CDR1 and CDR2: SEHNR, FQNEAQ (reference sequence). The CDR3 region is CASSLAPSKYNEQFF. The whole variable domain, remainder taken from reference TRBV7-9 and TRBJ2-1, is DTGVSQNPRHKITKRGQNVTFRCDPISEHNRLYWYRQTLGQGPEFLTYFQNEAQLEKSRLLSDRFSAERPKGSFSTLEIQRTEQGDSAMYLCASSLAPSKYNEQFFGPGTRLTVL.

The gene calls are TRBV19 and TRBJ2-7; there is no DNA to check the TCRdb D call of TRBD1. In germline, CDR1 is LNHDA, CDR2 SQIVND (reference sequence). The CDR3 has 15 residues. This chain's CDR3 is CASSIAGQGADEQYF.

V and J are TRBV27 and TRBJ2-7; TCRdb's D gene call, TRBD1, goes unchecked for lack of DNA. The CDR3 totals 15 residues. Per germline, CDR1 MNHEY and CDR2 SMNVEV (reference sequence). CDR3 loop: CASSPSPTGAYEQYF.

This chain links TRBV7-2 with TRBJ1-5; the TCRdb D gene call, TRBD1, has no DNA to confirm it. The CDR3 covers 15 residues. CDR1 is SGHTA, CDR2 FQGNSA, per germline. The CDR3 sequence: CASSPRPGSNQPQHF.

The rearrangement joins TRBV5-4 to TRBJ2-1; with no DNA, the TCRdb D assignment of TRBD2 cannot be verified. Germline loops: CDR1 SGHNT, CDR2 YYREEE (reference sequence). This CDR3 is built from 12 residues. The CDR3 loop reads CASSVREDEQFF. The full variable domain, completed using reference TRBV5-4 and TRBJ2-1, is ETGVTQSPTHLIKTRGQQVTLRCSSQSGHNTVSWYQQALGQGPQFIFQYYREEENGRGNFPPRFSGLQFPNYSSELNVNALELDDSALYLCASSVREDEQFFGPGTRLTVL.

The gene calls are TRBV4-2 and TRBJ2-1; the TCRdb call, TRBD2, lacks DNA for checking. Germline assignment: CDR1 LGHNA and CDR2 YNFKEQ. CDR3 length: 16 amino acids. CDR3 region: CASSQIAGGRHNEQFF.

V is TRBV20-1 and J is TRBJ1-5; TCRdb's assignment of TRBD1 cannot be checked, as there is no DNA. This CDR3 is 14 amino acids long. Per germline, CDR1 DFQATT and CDR2 SNEGSKA (reference sequence). The CDR3 spells CSAPPRDSNQPQHF.

The chain has TRBV29-1 and TRBJ2-5; TCRdb lists TRBD2, though no DNA is available to test this call. This CDR3 region has 14 residues. The germline V gene encodes CDR1 SQVTM and CDR2 ANQGSEA. CDR3 sequence: CSVEAPSADETQYF.

The chain uses TRBV3-1 and TRBJ2-7; absent DNA, TCRdb's TRBD2 call cannot be checked. Germline V gene lookup returns CDR1 LGHDT and CDR2 YNNKEL (reference sequence). The CDR3 has 16 amino acids. CDR3 region: CASSHGTSGGSYEQYF.

The gene calls are TRBV5-1 and TRBJ2-7; TCRdb's assignment of TRBD1 cannot be checked, as there is no DNA. The CDR3 runs to 14 residues. Per the germline V gene, CDR1 is SGHRS and CDR2 is YFSETQ. CDR3 region: CASSVEGISYEQYF.

The V and J genes are TRBV11-2 and TRBJ2-1; the D call of TRBD2 rests on TCRdb alone, since no DNA is present to check it. Germline V gene data show CDR1 as SGHAT and CDR2 as FQNNGV. The CDR3 sequence is 15 residues long. The CDR3 region is CASSLESGADNEQFF.

CDR3 residues: CASSITENTEAFF. The chain employs TRBV19 and TRBJ1-1. CDR3 length equals 13 residues. Germline V CDR1 and CDR2: LNHDA, SQIVND (reference sequence).

The chain is built from TRBV6-5 and TRBJ1-4; TCRdb's assignment of TRBD1 cannot be checked, as there is no DNA. This CDR3 contains 15 residues. The germline V gene encodes CDR1 MNHEY and CDR2 SVGAGI. The CDR3: CASSSGQSPSEKLFF.

This clonotype is deemed large by its frequency. The chain carries TRBV7-3 and TRBJ2-3. The CDR3 covers 18 residues. Germline CDR1 reads SGHTA; CDR2 reads FQGTGA. CDR3 sequence: CASSLTPRTSSSTDTQYF.

This chain joins TRBV19 and TRBJ1-1; the TCRdb call, TRBD1, lacks DNA for checking. Germline CDR1 reads LNHDA; CDR2 reads SQIVND (reference sequence). CDR3 length: 14 residues. The CDR3 reads CASSISTGGTEAFF.